This passage covers 8 T cell receptor beta chains from one sample sequenced in a study of T cells in Graves' hyperthyroidism and ophthalmopathy. Amplification of TCR beta CDR3 regions used RNA as the template. Researchers ran a first-round RT-PCR on the TCR CDR3 using the HTBI primer set. TCRdb passed the multiplex PCR reads through MiXCR, listing each CDR3 protein once. This table has 380,000 or so distinct CDR3 sequences, approximately 19% appearing once. Sequenced: blood. The receptors originated from a woman aged 18-29 years with Graves' hyperthyroidism.

The count of this clonotype is one. A read error may explain this, as a much larger clone is one base away. This chain connects TRBV7-8 to TRBJ2-5, with unresolved D. Germline lookup yields CDR1 SGHVS and CDR2 FQNEAQ. Trimming pared 5 bases from V and 7 bases from J, leaving 17 bases between. The CDR3 contains 14 residues. Here the CDR3 DNA reads TGTGCCAGCAGCCCCACCTCTACGTCTTGGACCCAGTACTTC. This translates into CASSPTSTSWTQYF.

At least ten counts were recorded for this clonotype. V is TRBV2 and J is TRBJ2-7; D is unclear. The ends were cut back, 7 bases at V and 1 base at J, with 14 bases in the middle. Germline-derived CDR1 and CDR2 are SNHLY and FYNNEI. There are 14 residues in the CDR3. The CDR3 loop reads CASTPDSASYEQYF. The CDR3, as DNA: TGTGCCAGCACCCCCGACTCGGCGTCCTACGAGCAGTACTTC.

This clonotype was recorded many times. V usage is TRBV20-1 and J usage is TRBJ2-7; no definite D call. This CDR3 is 16 amino acids long. Germline-derived CDR1 and CDR2 are DFQATT and SNEGSKA (reference sequence). Trimming removed 6 bases at V and 4 bases at J, with 25 bases between. The CDR3 DNA reads TGCAGTGCCCCTCTTCAATCGGGCGGCGGTGGGTACGAGCAGTACTTC. Protein product: CSAPLQSGGGGYEQYF.

On this clonotype: A much larger clone is a single base away; this may be a read error. V and J are TRBV7-9 and TRBJ2-7; 7 bases are shared with TRBD1. The CDR3 has 15 amino acids. Germline loops: CDR1 SEHNR, CDR2 FQNEAQ (reference sequence). Trimming took 1 base from V and 2 from J; bases not matched to a gene: 5. In DNA, the CDR3 is TGTGCCAGCAGCTTAGGGCTAACAGGGGCCTACGAGCAGTACGTC. Protein product: CASSLGLTGAYEQYV.

This clonotype has a count of ten or more. The gene calls are TRBV19 and TRBJ2-2, with D perhaps matching TRBD1 or TRBD2 (5 bases each). This CDR3 has 14 amino acids. Between the trimmed V and J ends, which lost 7 bases and 1 base, there was a span of 10 bases. Germline V gives CDR1 LNHDA, CDR2 SQIVND (reference sequence). In nucleotides, the CDR3 is TGTGCCAGTACCAGGGACCAGAACACCGGGGAGCTGTTTTTT. It specifies CASTRDQNTGELFF.

This clonotype was counted ten times or more. This chain's CDR3 is CSARLTGGNRAFF. The CDR3 DNA sequence: TGCAGTGCTAGACTGACAGGGGGCAATAGAGCTTTCTTT. The V gene is TRBV20-1, the J gene TRBJ1-1; 10 nucleotides match TRBD1. There are 13 residues in the CDR3. V was clipped by 2 bases and J by 10 bases; unmatched bases: 7. Germline V gene sequence: CDR1 DFQATT, CDR2 SNEGSKA (reference sequence).

This chain joins TRBV6-1 and TRBJ2-5, with D maybe TRBD2 (6 bases). V lost 3 bases and J lost 3, with 17 bases in between. The germline gives CDR1 MNHNS, CDR2 SASEGT. The CDR3 covers 16 residues. This CDR3 reads CASSDPTGLRKETQYF. Here the CDR3 DNA reads TGTGCCAGCAGTGACCCCACGGGACTCCGGAAAGAGACCCAGTACTTC.

This clonotype was seen many times. This chain uses TRBV10-3 with TRBJ2-2; unclear D gene. With 1 base removed from V and 6 bases from J, the gap between germline ends came to 6 bases. CDR1 is ENHRY and CDR2 is SYGVKD in the germline V gene. This CDR3 has 13 amino acids. The CDR3 spells CAISELGAGELFF. CDR3 coding DNA: TGTGCCATCAGTGAGTTAGGCGCCGGGGAGCTGTTTTTT.